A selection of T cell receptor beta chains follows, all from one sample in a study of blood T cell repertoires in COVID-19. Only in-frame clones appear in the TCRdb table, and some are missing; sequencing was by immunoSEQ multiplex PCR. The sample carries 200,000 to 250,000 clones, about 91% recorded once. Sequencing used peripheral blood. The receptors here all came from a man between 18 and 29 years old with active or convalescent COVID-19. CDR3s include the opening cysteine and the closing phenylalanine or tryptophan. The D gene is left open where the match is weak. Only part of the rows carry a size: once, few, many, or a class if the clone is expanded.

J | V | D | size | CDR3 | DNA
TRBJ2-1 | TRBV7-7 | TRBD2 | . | CASSLGLAGGDEQFF | TGTGCCAGCAGCTTAGGGCTAGCGGGAGGGGATGAGCAGTTCTTC
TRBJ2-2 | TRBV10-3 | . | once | CATLQGSNTGELFF | TGTGCCACACTACAGGGTTCGAACACCGGGGAGCTGTTTTTT
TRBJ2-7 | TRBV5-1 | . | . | CASSFGRVGEQYF | TGCGCCAGCAGCTTTGGCAGGGTAGGAGAGCAGTACTTC
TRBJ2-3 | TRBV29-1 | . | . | CSVSGNEDTQYF | TGCAGCGTTTCAGGGAACGAAGATACGCAGTATTTT
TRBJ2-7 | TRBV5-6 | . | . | CASSLGAYEQYF | TGTGCCAGTAGTCTGGGCGCCTACGAGCAGTACTTC
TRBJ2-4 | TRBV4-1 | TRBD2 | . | CASSHPGTSSSKNIQYF | TGCGCCAGCAGCCACCCTGGGACTAGCAGCTCCAAAAACATTCAGTACTTC
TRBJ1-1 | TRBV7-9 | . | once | CASSSGQNTEAFF | TGTGCCAGCAGCTCCGGACAGAACACTGAAGCTTTCTTT
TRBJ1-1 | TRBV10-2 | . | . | CASSDRAVYTEAFF | TGCGCCAGCAGTGACCGCGCGGTTTACACTGAAGCTTTCTTT
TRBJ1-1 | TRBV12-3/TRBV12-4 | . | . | CASSLDRSTEAFF | TGTGCCAGCAGTTTAGACAGATCCACTGAAGCTTTCTTT
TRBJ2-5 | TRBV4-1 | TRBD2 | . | CASSQEVGGTSAQETQYF | TGCGCCAGCAGCCAAGAAGTGGGGGGGACTAGCGCACAAGAGACCCAGTACTTC
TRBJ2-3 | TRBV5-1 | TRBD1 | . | CASGNRDRVSDTQYF | TGCGCCAGCGGCAACCGGGACAGGGTCTCAGATACGCAGTATTTT
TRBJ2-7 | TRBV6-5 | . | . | CASSYLGGPSYEQYF | TGTGCCAGCAGTTACCTCGGGGGACCCTCCTACGAGCAGTACTTC
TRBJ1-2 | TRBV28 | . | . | CASCGGDSIRYTF | TGTGCCAGCTGTGGGGGGGACTCTATTCGCTACACCTTC
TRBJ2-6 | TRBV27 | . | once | CASSRTANSGANVLTF | TGTGCCAGCAGTCGGACAGCCAACTCTGGGGCCAACGTCCTGACTTTC
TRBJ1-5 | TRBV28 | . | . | CASTPGFRRYNQPQHF | TGTGCCAGCACCCCCGGGTTCAGACGGTACAATCAGCCCCAGCATTTT
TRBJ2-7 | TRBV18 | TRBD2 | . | CASSPGTSGNYEQYF | TGTGCCAGCTCACCAGGGACTAGCGGGAACTACGAGCAGTACTTC
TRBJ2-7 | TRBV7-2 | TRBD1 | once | CRTGDEQYF | TGTCGGACAGGGGACGAGCAGTACTTC
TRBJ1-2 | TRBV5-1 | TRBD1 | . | CASSPISQGAGSYTF | TGCGCCAGCAGCCCGATATCACAGGGGGCGGGAAGCTACACCTTC
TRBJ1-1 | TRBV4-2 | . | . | CASSQNTRNTEAFF | TGTGCCAGCAGCCAAAATACAAGGAACACTGAAGCTTTCTTT
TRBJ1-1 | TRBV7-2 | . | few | CASSPGRGSTEAFF | TGTGCCAGCAGCCCCGGCAGGGGTTCCACTGAAGCTTTCTTT
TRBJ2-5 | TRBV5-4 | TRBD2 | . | CASRRGTTGETQYF | TGTGCCAGCAGGAGAGGGACTACGGGCGAGACCCAGTACTTC
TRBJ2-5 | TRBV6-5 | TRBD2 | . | CASRLAGGPWETQYF | TGTGCCAGCAGACTAGCGGGAGGCCCATGGGAGACCCAGTACTTC
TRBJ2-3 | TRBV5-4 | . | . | CATSLPRGAPDTQYF | TGTGCCACCTCACTTCCAAGGGGCGCCCCAGATACGCAGTATTTT
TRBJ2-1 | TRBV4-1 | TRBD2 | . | CASSQAITSGSHNEQFF | TGCGCCAGCAGCCAAGCAATTACTAGCGGGAGCCACAATGAGCAGTTCTTC
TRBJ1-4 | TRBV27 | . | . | CAISTVRWATNEKLFF | TGTGCCATCTCGACAGTCCGATGGGCGACTAATGAAAAACTGTTTTTT
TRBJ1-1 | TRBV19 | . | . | CASSMGRQTEAFF | TGTGCCAGTAGTATGGGGCGTCAGACTGAAGCTTTCTTT
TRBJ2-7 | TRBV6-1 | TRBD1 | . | CASSEKGGQGYEQYF | TGTGCCAGCAGTGAAAAAGGGGGACAGGGTTACGAGCAGTACTTC
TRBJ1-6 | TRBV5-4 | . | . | CASSLAQWQGSSYNSPLHF | TGTGCCAGCAGCTTGGCTCAGTGGCAAGGGAGCTCCTATAATTCACCCCTCCACTTT
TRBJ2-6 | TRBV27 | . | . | CASSSVGANVLTF | TGTGCCAGCAGCTCTGTGGGGGCCAACGTCCTGACTTTC